The 6 T cell receptor beta chains presented below share a single source sample, sequenced in a study of T cells in Graves' hyperthyroidism and ophthalmopathy (dated by TCRdb to between 2019 and 2020). Receptor amplification or capture employed multiplex PCR. Instrument on record: Illumina HiSeq 2000. TCR beta CDR3 regions were amplified from RNA transcripts. The first round of RT-PCR for the TCR CDR3 was performed with the HTBI primer set and the Qiagen OneStep RT-PCR kit. TCRdb reran the public reads through fastp at Q25 and MiXCR, keeping productive beta chains. Entries are consolidated by CDR3 protein sequence, retaining the most common genes and DNA. The sample table shows 380,000 or so distinct CDR3 sequences, and roughly 12% are seen once. The ten largest account for around 20% of the sample. Material: blood. Receptors were obtained from a man aged 30 to 45 with Graves' hyperthyroidism that later progressed to Graves' ophthalmopathy.

This clonotype was observed many times. Written as DNA, the CDR3 is TGTGCCAGCAGCAAGGACAGATCTAACTATGGCTACACCTTC. This translates into CASSKDRSNYGYTF. The chain couples TRBV6-1 to TRBJ1-2; a possible D gene is TRBD1 (6 bases). The CDR3 runs 14 residues. In germline, CDR1 is MNHNS, CDR2 SASEGT. Trimming took off 6 bases at V and 0 bases at J, with 11 bases between the two ends.

Comments on this clonotype: The conserved phenylalanine or tryptophan is not found at the CDR3 terminus, so this likely reflects a read error. This chain joins TRBV30 and TRBJ2-7; possibly TRBD1 for D (5 bases). CDR1 is GTSNPN and CDR2 is SVGIG in the germline V gene (reference sequence). The CDR3 covers 16 residues. Trimming cost V 2 bases and J 3 bases, with 20 bases left between them. The CDR3 region has the DNA TGTGCCTGGAGTCGCAGGGCGGCAGGGTTGATCTACGAGCAGTACTCC. Translated: CAWSRRAAGLIYEQYS.

Ten or more counts support this clonotype. The rearrangement joins TRBV13 to TRBJ1-2; tentative D call: TRBD1 (6 bases). Germline V gives CDR1 PRHDT, CDR2 FYEKMQ (reference sequence). V was trimmed by 2 bases and J by 5 bases, leaving 12 bases between them. CDR3 size: 14 residues. CDR3 in amino acids: CASSLYGQPYGYTF. In DNA, the CDR3 is TGTGCCAGCAGCTTATACGGACAGCCATATGGCTACACCTTC.

V is TRBV7-2 and J is TRBJ1-1, with D unresolved. The V end was cut by 3 bases, the J end by 2 bases, with 7 bases between. Germline CDR1 is SGHTA and CDR2 is FQGNSA. CDR3 length equals 13 residues. CDR3 sequence reads: CASSFKRNTEAFF. In DNA form, the CDR3 reads TGTGCCAGCAGCTTTAAGCGTAACACTGAAGCTTTCTTT.

A remark on this clonotype: A much bigger clone sits one base away, suggesting this may be a read error. This rearrangement joins TRBV4-1 to TRBJ2-1; 9 nucleotides line up with TRBD2. Germline CDR1 MGHRA, CDR2 YSYEKL. This CDR3 has 15 amino acids. The CDR3 DNA reads as TGCGCCAGCGGCCAAGTTTTGGCGGGGGGGAATGAGCAGTTCTTC. As protein: CASGQVLAGGNEQFF.

V and J are TRBV6-1 and TRBJ1-5; D is uncertain. Per the germline V gene, CDR1 is MNHNS and CDR2 is SASEGT. The CDR3 is 16 residues long. V dropped 1 base and J dropped 6 bases, with 16 bases sitting between them. The CDR3 loop is CASSEVGLRRPQPQHF. Written as DNA, the CDR3 is TGTGCCAGCAGTGAAGTAGGACTCCGTCGCCCTCAGCCCCAGCATTTT.